This entry lists 20 T cell receptor beta chains sequenced from one sample in a study of T cell repertoires in cytomegalovirus infection. One entry per CDR3 protein results from TCRdb running MiXCR on the reads. The data show some 160,000 distinct CDR3 sequences, with approximately 17% seen just once and approximately 19% held by the top ten. What was sequenced was CD8+ T cells from PBMCs. These receptors were collected from a human donor in good health (CMV status not recorded). Some clones in this sample may be carry-over from other donors' samples.

The chain has TRBV6-5 and TRBJ2-3; 7 nucleotides agree with TRBD1. This CDR3 contains 14 residues. Germline trimming cut 4 bases from V and 4 bases from J; bases unmatched to any gene: 5. Germline assignment: CDR1 MNHEY and CDR2 SVGAGI. The CDR3 bases are TGTGCCAGCAGTTTCAAGGGGGCCCCAGATACGCAGTATTTT. It specifies CASSFKGAPDTQYF.

In this sample, this clonotype turned up many times. The rearrangement joins TRBV7-2 to TRBJ2-1, with D maybe TRBD2 (5 bases). Germline V lookup: CDR1 SGHTA, CDR2 FQGNSA. The V gene lost 2 bases and the J gene lost 8 bases, with 13 bases spanning the gap. The CDR3 covers 14 residues. In nucleotides, the CDR3 is TGTGCCAGCAGCTTACAGGATGGACTTGATGAGCAGTTCTTC. It specifies CASSLQDGLDEQFF.

Details on this clonotype: One end of the junction fails to match germline, which may point to a read error. The chain combines TRBV7-8 with TRBJ2-3; D might be TRBD2 (6 bases). CDR1 and CDR2 from the germline V gene are SGHVS and FQNEAQ. The CDR3 has 15 amino acids. CDR3 sequence: CASSLASDRADKQYF. CDR3 in DNA: TGTGCCAGCAGCCTAGCTAGCGATCGGGCAGATAAGCAGTATTTT.

This clonotype has at least ten counts. The V call is TRBV6-2 or TRBV6-3, the J call TRBJ1-5, with D possibly being TRBD1 (6 bases). The length of the CDR3 is 13 residues. The germline CDR1 and CDR2 sequences are MNHEY and SVGEGT. V lost 4 bases and J lost 7, with 11 bases in between. The DNA for the CDR3 is TGTGCCAGCAGTTCCACAGGGAGCCAGCCCCAGCATTTT. Its translation: CASSSTGSQPQHF.

The rearrangement uses TRBV15 and TRBJ2-3, with unresolved D. Per germline, CDR1 LNHNV and CDR2 YYDKDF (reference sequence). CDR3 length: 13 amino acids. The V gene lost 2 bases and the J gene lost 2 bases, with 5 bases spanning the gap. This CDR3 reads CATSRSFTDTQYF. The DNA for the CDR3 is TGTGCCACCAGCAGAAGCTTCACAGATACGCAGTATTTT.

This clonotype has more than one count but fewer than ten. This chain uses TRBV10-3 with TRBJ2-1; 10 bases match TRBD2. J lost 6 bases, V lost 0 bases, and 8 bases had no gene match. Germline lookup yields CDR1 ENHRY and CDR2 SYGVKD. The CDR3 consists of 17 residues. The CDR3: CAISESLELAGFNEQFF. CDR3 DNA sequence: TGTGCCATCAGTGAGTCTTTGGAACTAGCGGGGTTCAATGAGCAGTTCTTC.

V gene TRBV4-1 combines with J gene TRBJ2-7, with unresolved D. CDR3 size: 15 residues. Per the germline V gene, CDR1 is MGHRA and CDR2 is YSYEKL. V was trimmed by 0 bases and J by 2 bases, leaving 11 bases between them. CDR3 loop: CASSQDELGPYEQYF. The DNA for the CDR3 is TGCGCCAGCAGCCAAGATGAGCTAGGTCCCTACGAGCAGTACTTC.

The chain is built from TRBV28 and TRBJ2-7; maybe TRBD2 (6 bases). Germline loops: CDR1 MDHEN, CDR2 SYDVKM. Trimming stripped 2 bases from V and 0 bases from J, with 23 bases between. This CDR3 contains 19 residues. The CDR3 sequence is CASSLELGWSGLSSYEQYF. The CDR3 nucleotides are TGTGCCAGCAGTTTAGAACTCGGTTGGAGCGGGTTGAGCTCCTACGAGCAGTACTTC.

The sample holds a few counts of this clonotype. The chain has TRBV6-6 and TRBJ1-5; the match to TRBD1 covers 7 bases. The germline V gene has CDR1 MNHNY and CDR2 SVGAGI (reference sequence). V dropped 2 bases and J dropped 4; count of bases not matched to a gene: 2. The CDR3 extends over 14 amino acids. The CDR3 loop is CASSYETGNQPQHF. In DNA form, the CDR3 reads TGTGCCAGCAGTTACGAGACAGGGAATCAGCCCCAGCATTTT.

Only a few counts were recorded for this clonotype. This chain uses TRBV7-9 with TRBJ2-7; 15 nucleotides agree with TRBD2. The germline V gene encodes CDR1 SEHNR and CDR2 FQNEAQ (reference sequence). The CDR3 consists of 17 residues. Trimming cost V 2 bases and J 6 bases; bases outside gene matches: 8. CDR3 sequence (DNA): TGTGCCAGCAGCTTACCTGGACTAGCGGGAGGGCGGATCGAGCAGTACTTC. Encoded protein: CASSLPGLAGGRIEQYF.

This clonotype was counted only a few times. V is TRBV7-8 and J is TRBJ2-1; 9 bases match TRBD2. There are 17 residues in the CDR3. Germline V gives CDR1 SGHVS, CDR2 FQNEAQ. J gave up 0 bases and V 0 bases, and 3 bases lay outside the gene matches. DNA of the CDR3: TGTGCCAGCAGCTTAGCTTCTAGCGGGGTCTCCTACAATGAGCAGTTCTTC. It encodes CASSLASSGVSYNEQFF.

The rearrangement joins TRBV28 to TRBJ1-3, with 9 bases lining up with TRBD1. The CDR3 is 15 residues long. V lost 2 bases, J lost 4 bases, and 3 bases stayed unmatched. The germline CDR1 and CDR2 sequences are MDHEN and SYDVKM. CDR3 sequence (DNA): TGTGCCAGCAGTTTAGGGACAGGGCCCGGAAACACCATATATTTT. It codes for CASSLGTGPGNTIYF.

V and J are TRBV2 and TRBJ2-1, with 10 bases aligning to TRBD1. The ends lost 3 bases at V and 8 bases at J; junction bases unmatched: 7. From germline, CDR1 is SNHLY and CDR2 FYNNEI. This CDR3 region has 15 residues. For the CDR3, the DNA is TGTGCCAGCAGTGAGAAGGGACAGGGGTACGATGAGCAGTTCTTC. Translating gives CASSEKGQGYDEQFF. The full variable domain, its missing parts supplied by reference TRBV2 and TRBJ2-1, is EPEVTQTPSHQVTQMGQEVILRCVPISNHLYFYWYRQILGQKVEFLVSFYNNEISEKSEIFDDQFSVERPDGSNFTLKIRSTKLEDSAMYFCASSEKGQGYDEQFFGPGTRLTVL.

This sequence joins TRBV7-6 and TRBJ1-1; D unclear. Germline V gene data show CDR1 as SGHVS and CDR2 as FNYEAQ. The CDR3 runs to 14 residues. Deletions cut 5 bases from V and 0 bases from J, with 10 bases between. CDR3 sequence: CASSRIGMNTEAFF. The CDR3 DNA reads TGTGCCAGCAGCCGCATAGGCATGAACACTGAAGCTTTCTTT.

This clonotype came up a few times. The rearrangement joins TRBV7-2 to TRBJ2-6, with D possibly being TRBD1 (6 bases). Germline CDR1 reads SGHTA; CDR2 reads FQGNSA. This CDR3 has 16 residues. Trimming removed 2 bases from V and 4 bases from J, with 12 bases in between. This CDR3 reads CASSLRAGDGANVLTF. The DNA for the CDR3 is TGTGCCAGCAGCTTAAGGGCAGGGGACGGGGCCAACGTCCTGACTTTC.

This clonotype has just a few counts. This sequence joins TRBV7-8 and TRBJ1-4; TRBD1 agrees at 8 bases. The V gene's germline CDR1 is SGHVS and CDR2 FQNEAQ. V gave up 5 bases and J gave up 6 bases; unmatched junction bases: 5. This CDR3 spans 14 amino acids. CDR3 region: CASSTGQDHEKLFF. Here the CDR3 DNA reads TGTGCCAGCAGCACGGGACAGGACCATGAAAAACTGTTTTTT.

The table lists this clonotype with a count of one. The rearrangement uses TRBV6-6 and TRBJ2-3, with D perhaps matching TRBD1 (7 bases). V lost 2 bases and J 5 bases, leaving 20 bases between the germline ends. The CDR3 loop spans 17 amino acids. Germline CDR1 reads MNHNY; CDR2 reads SVGAGI (reference sequence). CDR3 in amino acids: CASSYGTAASVVDTQYF. In DNA form, the CDR3 reads TGTGCCAGCAGTTACGGGACAGCGGCTAGCGTCGTAGATACGCAGTATTTT.

This clonotype showed up many times. The V and J genes are TRBV7-2 and TRBJ1-2; no clear D. V was clipped by 5 bases and J by 7 bases, with 20 bases between them. The length of the CDR3 is 15 residues. From germline, CDR1 is SGHTA and CDR2 FQGNSA. The CDR3 DNA sequence: TGTGCCAGCAGCCCCCCCGGAAGGTGGGAGGGTGGCTACACCTTC. Protein product: CASSPPGRWEGGYTF.

Only a few counts were recorded for this clonotype. This chain joins TRBV4-3 and TRBJ2-1; 9 positions agree with TRBD2. Germline V CDR1 and CDR2: LGHNA, YSLEER. The V segment lost 3 bases and the J segment 10 bases; nucleotides outside the gene matches: 1. The CDR3 is 12 residues long. The CDR3 here is CASSQAGGEQFF. CDR3 in DNA: TGCGCCAGCAGCCAGGCGGGGGGGGAGCAGTTCTTC.

This clonotype was counted between two and nine times. The rearrangement links TRBV2 to TRBJ2-3; 12 bases align to TRBD2. Unmatched junction bases numbered 4, after V lost 5 bases and J lost 4 bases. CDR1 and CDR2 from the germline V gene are SNHLY and FYNNEI. CDR3 length: 15 amino acids. The CDR3 reads CASSTSGRSPDTQYF. CDR3 DNA: TGTGCCAGCAGTACTAGCGGGAGGTCCCCAGATACGCAGTATTTT.